A single sample gave rise to the 20 T cell receptor beta chains below, sequenced in a study of T cell responses to AZD1222 COVID-19 vaccine. Using immunoSEQ multiplex PCR, the repertoire was profiled, and TCRdb retains in-frame clones only, with some absent. The profile shows more than 110,000 clones, more than 70% of them singletons. Sequencing used peripheral blood, obtained 28 days after the second AZD1222 dose. The origin of the receptors is an adult who received the AZD1222 COVID-19 vaccine.

J is TRBJ2-7 and V is TRBV30; tentative D call: TRBD2 (5 bases). Germline-derived CDR1 and CDR2 are GTSNPN and SVGIG (reference sequence). V was trimmed by 5 bases and J by 6 bases, leaving 14 bases between them. This CDR3 comprises 12 residues. CDR3 in DNA: TGTGCCTGGCAGTTTAGCGCGGGCGAGCAGTACTTC. It translates to CAWQFSAGEQYF. The full variable domain, completed using reference TRBV30 and TRBJ2-7, is SQTIHQWPATLVQPVGSPLSLECTVEGTSNPNLYWYRQAAGRGLQLLFYSVGIGQISSEVPQNLSASRPQDRQFILSSKKLLLSDSGFYLCAWQFSAGEQYFGPGTRLTVT.

The gene calls are TRBV19 and TRBJ2-7; TRBD1 might be the D (5 bases). Germline CDR1 LNHDA, CDR2 SQIVND (reference sequence). This CDR3 comprises 14 residues. The ends were cut back, 2 bases at V and 2 bases at J, with 10 bases in the middle. DNA for the CDR3: TGTGCCAGTAGTATAAGGGGCAATCCCTACGAGCAGTACTTC. This gives the protein CASSIRGNPYEQYF.

Here the CDR3 reads CASSEQGFLYEQYF. In DNA form, the CDR3 reads TGTGCCAGCAGTGAACAGGGGTTCTTGTACGAGCAGTACTTC. This chain connects TRBV28 to TRBJ2-7; the match to TRBD1 covers 7 bases. This CDR3 has 14 amino acids. Germline V lookup: CDR1 MDHEN, CDR2 SYDVKM. V dropped 5 bases and J dropped 4; count of bases not matched to a gene: 8.

The chain recombines TRBV30 with TRBJ1-5; 11 positions match TRBD1. Germline-derived CDR1 and CDR2 are GTSNPN and SVGIG (reference sequence). The J segment lost 3 bases and the V segment lost 2 bases, leaving 6 bases of the junction unmatched. This CDR3 contains 16 residues. In DNA form, the CDR3 reads TGTGCCTGGAGTCGGACAGGGGGCAGGACCAATCAGCCCCAGCATTTT. It yields the protein CAWSRTGGRTNQPQHF. The full variable domain, its missing parts supplied by reference TRBV30 and TRBJ1-5, is SQTIHQWPATLVQPVGSPLSLECTVEGTSNPNLYWYRQAAGRGLQLLFYSVGIGQISSEVPQNLSASRPQDRQFILSSKKLLLSDSGFYLCAWSRTGGRTNQPQHFGDGTRLSIL.

The rearrangement joins TRBV10-2 to TRBJ2-1, with TRBD2 as a possible D gene (5 bases). There are 14 residues in the CDR3. Germline V gives CDR1 WSHSY, CDR2 SAAADI. Trimming left V 6 bases short and J 9 bases short, with 18 bases between. DNA of the CDR3: TGCGCCAGCAGCCTACTCAGGATCGAGGGTGAGCAGTTCTTC. It codes for CASSLLRIEGEQFF.

The chain employs TRBV10-2 and TRBJ1-4; 12 positions agree with TRBD1. V was clipped by 8 bases and J by 5 bases; unmatched bases: 12. CDR1 and CDR2 (germline): WSHSY, SAAADI. CDR3 length: 17 residues. The CDR3 region has the DNA TGCGCCAGCCATTCCGGGACAGGGGGCTTGGGGAATGAAAAACTGTTTTTT. It specifies CASHSGTGGLGNEKLFF.

V is TRBV7-2 and J is TRBJ2-2; TRBD2 is a possible D gene (5 bases). The CDR3 has 15 residues. Germline-derived CDR1 and CDR2 are SGHTA and FQGNSA. V lost 3 bases, J lost 1 base, and 9 bases lay in between. The CDR3 sequence: CASSFFGLNTGELFF. CDR3 nucleotides: TGTGCCAGCAGCTTTTTCGGACTGAACACCGGGGAGCTGTTTTTT. Combining the CDR3 with reference TRBV7-2 and TRBJ2-2 gives the whole variable domain GAGVSQSPSNKVTEKGKDVELRCDPISGHTALYWYRQSLGQGLEFLIYFQGNSAPDKSGLPSDRFSAERTGGSVSTLTIQRTQQEDSAVYLCASSFFGLNTGELFFGEGSRLTVL.

V gene TRBV6-5 combines with J gene TRBJ2-7, with 8 bases that match TRBD1. The V segment lost 6 bases and the J segment 9 bases; nucleotides outside the gene matches: 16. The CDR3 is made up of 15 amino acids. Per the germline V gene, CDR1 is MNHEY and CDR2 is SVGAGI. CDR3 sequence reads: CASRFPGTGPIGQYF. CDR3 DNA sequence: TGTGCCAGCAGATTTCCCGGGACAGGTCCCATCGGGCAGTACTTC.

The chain is built from TRBV5-1 and TRBJ1-4, with TRBD1 identical over 9 bases. CDR1 and CDR2 (germline): SGHRS, YFSETQ. This CDR3 region has 17 residues. Trimming at V came to 4 bases and at J to 2 bases, leaving 9 bases not matched to a gene. The CDR3 DNA sequence: TGCGCCAGCAGCCCGGACAGGGGAGGTACGACTAATGAAAAACTGTTTTTT. As protein: CASSPDRGGTTNEKLFF.

This clone was seen only once. The chain joins TRBV11-1 to TRBJ1-3; the D is unclear. Germline loops: CDR1 SGHAT, CDR2 FQDESV (reference sequence). The CDR3 consists of 14 residues. The V gene lost 2 bases and the J gene lost 4 bases, with 9 bases spanning the gap. The CDR3 spells CASSLYPQGNTIYF. The CDR3 DNA reads TGTGCCAGCAGCTTATACCCACAGGGAAACACCATATATTTT.

The CDR3: CASGRQGYYGYTF. The CDR3, as DNA: TGTGCCAGCGGTCGTCAGGGGTACTATGGCTACACCTTC. This chain uses TRBV5-6 with TRBJ1-2, with D possibly being TRBD1 (6 bases). CDR1 SGHDT and CDR2 YYEEEE come from the germline V gene. Trimming removed 7 bases from V and 3 bases from J, with 13 bases in between. The CDR3 runs 13 residues.

V is TRBV19 and J is TRBJ2-1; D is perhaps TRBD1 or TRBD2 (5 bases each). The germline V and J ends were trimmed by 5 bases and 7 bases, with 27 bases remaining between them. The CDR3 covers 18 residues. Germline CDR1 reads LNHDA; CDR2 reads SQIVND (reference sequence). Here the CDR3 reads CASSRDPRRYMATNEQFF. In DNA, the CDR3 is TGTGCCAGTAGTCGGGACCCGCGGAGATATATGGCGACAAATGAGCAGTTCTTC.

The chain employs TRBV4-1 and TRBJ1-6; 7 bases align to TRBD1. Germline lookup yields CDR1 MGHRA and CDR2 YSYEKL. This CDR3 comprises 15 residues. With 8 bases clipped from V and 0 bases from J, the junction kept 4 bases outside the gene matches. CDR3 in DNA: TGCGCCAGCTGGGACAGCGGCTCCTATAATTCACCCCTCCACTTT. It specifies CASWDSGSYNSPLHF.

In its sample, this clone was seen once. The V call is TRBV6-5, the J call TRBJ1-2; D remains unclear. V was shortened by 6 bases and J by 3 bases, with 14 bases between the two germline ends. CDR1 MNHEY and CDR2 SVGAGI come from the germline V gene. The CDR3 has 14 amino acids. CDR3 region: CASRGLDPDYGYTF. CDR3 nucleotides: TGTGCCAGCAGGGGCCTGGACCCCGACTATGGCTACACCTTC.

The rearrangement joins TRBV27 to TRBJ2-5, with D perhaps TRBD1 (5 bases). Trimming took off 2 bases at V and 4 bases at J, with 23 bases between the two ends. CDR3 size: 18 residues. Germline V gene data show CDR1 as MNHEY and CDR2 as SMNVEV (reference sequence). CDR3 nucleotides: TGTGCCAGCAGTTTACGGTATTCAGGGTCCATGGTAGGAGAGACCCAGTACTTC. Encoded protein: CASSLRYSGSMVGETQYF.

The chain has TRBV6-2 or TRBV6-3 and TRBJ2-1; TRBD1 aligns across 10 bases. This CDR3 has 19 residues. V trimming: 2 bases; J trimming: 0 bases; junction bases outside the gene matches: 10. CDR1 is MNHEY and CDR2 is SVGEGT in the germline V gene. CDR3 protein: CASSYGTGVLMSSYNEQFF. The DNA for the CDR3 is TGTGCCAGCAGTTACGGGACAGGGGTTCTTATGAGCTCCTACAATGAGCAGTTCTTC.

The CDR3 DNA is TGTGCCAGCAGCCAAGCCCGGGGACAGGGGACCTACGAGCAGTACTTC. It specifies CASSQARGQGTYEQYF. The chain recombines TRBV3-1 (or the pseudogene TRBV3-2) with TRBJ2-7, with 10 bases aligning to TRBD1. The length of the CDR3 is 16 residues. CDR1 is LGHDT and CDR2 is YNNKEL in the germline V gene (reference sequence). Trimming took 1 base from V and 2 from J; bases not matched to a gene: 5.

The chain links TRBV12-3 or TRBV12-4 to TRBJ1-2, with no clear D. There are 13 residues in the CDR3. The ends were cut back, 6 bases at V and 2 bases at J, with 10 bases in the middle. CDR3 DNA sequence: TGTGCCAGCAGCTGGGCAGAAAACTATGGCTACACCTTC. Translating gives CASSWAENYGYTF.

This chain uses TRBV15 with TRBJ1-5; D not certain. The CDR3 is made up of 14 amino acids. From germline, CDR1 is LNHNV and CDR2 YYDKDF (reference sequence). V lost 0 bases, J lost 5 bases, and 8 bases lay in between. CDR3 amino acids: CATSRDRPDQPQHF. CDR3 nucleotide sequence: TGTGCCACCAGCAGAGATCGCCCGGATCAGCCCCAGCATTTT.

V and J are TRBV6-5 and TRBJ1-2; D perhaps matches TRBD1 (6 bases). The V and J ends lost 2 bases and 4 bases respectively, with 11 bases between them. CDR1 and CDR2 (germline): MNHEY, SVGAGI. There are 14 residues in the CDR3. The CDR3 protein is CASSYKGQLYGYTF. For the CDR3, the DNA is TGTGCCAGCAGTTACAAAGGACAGCTCTATGGCTACACCTTC.